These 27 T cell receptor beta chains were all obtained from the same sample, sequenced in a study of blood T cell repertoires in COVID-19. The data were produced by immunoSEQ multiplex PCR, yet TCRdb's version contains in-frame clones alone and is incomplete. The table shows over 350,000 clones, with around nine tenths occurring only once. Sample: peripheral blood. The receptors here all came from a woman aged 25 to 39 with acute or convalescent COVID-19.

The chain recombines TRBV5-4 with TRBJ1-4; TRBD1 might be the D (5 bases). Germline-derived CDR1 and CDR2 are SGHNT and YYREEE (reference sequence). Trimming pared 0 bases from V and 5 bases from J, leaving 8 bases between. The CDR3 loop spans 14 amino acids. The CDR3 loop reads CASSLGTSNEKLFF. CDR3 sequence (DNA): TGTGCCAGCAGCTTGGGGACATCCAATGAAAAACTGTTTTTT. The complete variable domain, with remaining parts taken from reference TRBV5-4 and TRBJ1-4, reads ETGVTQSPTHLIKTRGQQVTLRCSSQSGHNTVSWYQQALGQGPQFIFQYYREEENGRGNFPPRFSGLQFPNYSSELNVNALELDDSALYLCASSLGTSNEKLFFGSGTQLSVL.

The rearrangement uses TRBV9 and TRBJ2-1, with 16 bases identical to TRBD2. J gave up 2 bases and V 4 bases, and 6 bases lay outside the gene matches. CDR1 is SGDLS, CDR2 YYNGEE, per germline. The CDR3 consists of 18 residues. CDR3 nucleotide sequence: TGTGCCAGCAGCAAAGGGACTAGCGGGGGGGCAACCTACAATGAGCAGTTCTTC. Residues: CASSKGTSGGATYNEQFF.

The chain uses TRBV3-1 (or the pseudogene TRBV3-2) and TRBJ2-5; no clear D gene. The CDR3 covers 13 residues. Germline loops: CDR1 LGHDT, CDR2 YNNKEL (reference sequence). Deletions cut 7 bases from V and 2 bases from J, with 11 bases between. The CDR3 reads CASKPMVQETQYF. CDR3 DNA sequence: TGTGCCAGCAAGCCGATGGTGCAAGAGACCCAGTACTTC.

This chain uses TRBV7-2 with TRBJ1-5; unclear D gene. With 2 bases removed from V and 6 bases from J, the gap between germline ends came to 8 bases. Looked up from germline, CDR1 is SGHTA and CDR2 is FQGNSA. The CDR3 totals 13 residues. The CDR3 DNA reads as TGTGCCAGCAGCTTATTCTTCGGTCAGCCCCAGCATTTT. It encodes CASSLFFGQPQHF.

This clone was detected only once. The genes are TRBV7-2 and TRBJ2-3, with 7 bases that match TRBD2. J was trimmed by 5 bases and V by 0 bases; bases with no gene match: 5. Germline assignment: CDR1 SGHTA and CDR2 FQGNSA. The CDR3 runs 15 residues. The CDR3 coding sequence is TGTGCCAGCAGCTTAGCACTAGCGTTTCGAGATACGCAGTATTTT. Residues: CASSLALAFRDTQYF.

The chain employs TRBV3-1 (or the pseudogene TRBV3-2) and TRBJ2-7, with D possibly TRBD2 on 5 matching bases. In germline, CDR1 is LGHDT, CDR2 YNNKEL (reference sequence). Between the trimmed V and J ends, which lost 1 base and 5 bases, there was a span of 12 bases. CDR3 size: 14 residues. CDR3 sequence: CASSQGGGRNEQYF. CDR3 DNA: TGTGCCAGCAGCCAAGGAGGAGGCAGGAACGAGCAGTACTTC.

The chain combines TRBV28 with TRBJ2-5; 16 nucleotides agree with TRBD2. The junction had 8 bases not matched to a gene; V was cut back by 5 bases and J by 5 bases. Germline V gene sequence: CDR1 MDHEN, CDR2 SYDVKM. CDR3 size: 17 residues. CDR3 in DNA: TGTGCCAGCAGTCCCGGGACTAGCGGGGGGGCCTACGAGACCCAGTACTTC. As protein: CASSPGTSGGAYETQYF. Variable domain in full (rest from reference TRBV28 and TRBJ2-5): DVKVTQSSRYLVKRTGEKVFLECVQDMDHENMFWYRQDPGLGLRLIYFSYDVKMKEKGDIPEGYSVSREKKERFSLILESASTNQTSMYLCASSPGTSGGAYETQYFGPGTRLLVL.

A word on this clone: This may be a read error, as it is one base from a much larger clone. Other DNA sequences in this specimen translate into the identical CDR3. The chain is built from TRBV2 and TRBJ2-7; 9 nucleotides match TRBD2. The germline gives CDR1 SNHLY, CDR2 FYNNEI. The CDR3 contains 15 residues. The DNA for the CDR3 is TGTGCCAGTAGTGAACCTAGCGGGGCCTCCTACGAGCAGTACTTC. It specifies CASSEPSGASYEQYF.

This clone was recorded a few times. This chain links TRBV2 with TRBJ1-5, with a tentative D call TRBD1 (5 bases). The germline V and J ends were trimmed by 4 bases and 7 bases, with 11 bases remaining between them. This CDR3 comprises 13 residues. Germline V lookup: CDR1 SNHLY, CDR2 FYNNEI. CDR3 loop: CASSAWAGQPQHF. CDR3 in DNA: TGTGCCAGCAGTGCGTGGGCAGGGCAGCCCCAGCATTTT.

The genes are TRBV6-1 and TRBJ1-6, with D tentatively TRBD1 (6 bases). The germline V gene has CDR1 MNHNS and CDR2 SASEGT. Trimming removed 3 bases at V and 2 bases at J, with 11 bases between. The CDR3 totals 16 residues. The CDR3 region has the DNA TGTGCCAGCAGTGAGACACGGGACACCTATAATTCACCCCTCCACTTT. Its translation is CASSETRDTYNSPLHF.

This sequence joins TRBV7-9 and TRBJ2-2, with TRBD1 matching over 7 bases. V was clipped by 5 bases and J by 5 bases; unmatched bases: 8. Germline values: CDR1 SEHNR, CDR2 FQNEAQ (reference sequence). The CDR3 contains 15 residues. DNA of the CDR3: TGTGCCAGCAGCCAAGGGGCAGGGGGAACCGGGGAGCTGTTTTTT. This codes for CASSQGAGGTGELFF.

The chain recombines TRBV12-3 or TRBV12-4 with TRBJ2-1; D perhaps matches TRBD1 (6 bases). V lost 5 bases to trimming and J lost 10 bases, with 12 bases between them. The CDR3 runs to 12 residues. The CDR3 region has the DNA TGTGCCAGCAGTCGATCCGGGACAGAGCAGTTCTTC. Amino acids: CASSRSGTEQFF.

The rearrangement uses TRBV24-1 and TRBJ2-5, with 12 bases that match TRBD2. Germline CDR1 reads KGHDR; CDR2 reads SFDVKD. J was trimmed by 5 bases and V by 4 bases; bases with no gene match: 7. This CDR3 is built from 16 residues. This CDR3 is CATSETLAGGKETQYF. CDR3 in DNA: TGTGCCACCAGTGAGACACTAGCGGGGGGAAAGGAGACCCAGTACTTC.

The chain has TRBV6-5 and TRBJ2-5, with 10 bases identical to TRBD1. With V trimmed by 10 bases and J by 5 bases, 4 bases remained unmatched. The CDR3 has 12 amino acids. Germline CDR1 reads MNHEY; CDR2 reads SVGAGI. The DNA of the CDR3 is TGTGCCAAAGACAGGGGGCCGGAGACCCAGTACTTC. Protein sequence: CAKDRGPETQYF.

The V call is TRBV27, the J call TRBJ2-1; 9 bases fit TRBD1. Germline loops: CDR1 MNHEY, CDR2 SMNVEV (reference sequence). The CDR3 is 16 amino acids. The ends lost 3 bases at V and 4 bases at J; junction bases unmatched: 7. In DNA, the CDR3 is TGTGCCAGCAGTTTGGGAACCGGGACAGGGTACAATGAGCAGTTCTTC. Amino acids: CASSLGTGTGYNEQFF.

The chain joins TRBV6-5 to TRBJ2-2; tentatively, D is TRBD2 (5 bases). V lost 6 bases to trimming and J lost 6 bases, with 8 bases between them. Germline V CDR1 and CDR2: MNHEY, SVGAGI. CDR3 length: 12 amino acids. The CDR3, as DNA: TGTGCCAGCAGAAGAGGGTCCGGGGAGCTGTTTTTT. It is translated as CASRRGSGELFF.

The CDR3, as DNA: TGTGCCAGTAGTACAAACCGGGACAGGAGCCCCTACGAGCAGTACTTC. The encoded protein is CASSTNRDRSPYEQYF. V gene TRBV19 combines with J gene TRBJ2-7, with TRBD1 matching 8 bases. V lost 4 bases to trimming and J lost 2 bases; unmatched junction nucleotides: 10. CDR1 and CDR2 from the germline V gene are LNHDA and SQIVND (reference sequence). The CDR3 has 16 residues.

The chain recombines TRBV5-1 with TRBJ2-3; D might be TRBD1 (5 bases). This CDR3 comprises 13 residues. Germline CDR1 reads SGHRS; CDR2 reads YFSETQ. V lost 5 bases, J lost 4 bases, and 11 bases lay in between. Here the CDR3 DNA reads TGCGCCAGCAGTCTAGACAGCGCAGATACGCAGTATTTT. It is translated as CASSLDSADTQYF.

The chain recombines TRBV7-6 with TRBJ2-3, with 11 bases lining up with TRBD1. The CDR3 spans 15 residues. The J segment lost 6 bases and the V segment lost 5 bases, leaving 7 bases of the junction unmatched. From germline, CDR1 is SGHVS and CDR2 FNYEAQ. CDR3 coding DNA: TGTGCCAGCAGCCTGGACAGGGGGCGTGGGGATACGCAGTATTTT. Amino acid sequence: CASSLDRGRGDTQYF.

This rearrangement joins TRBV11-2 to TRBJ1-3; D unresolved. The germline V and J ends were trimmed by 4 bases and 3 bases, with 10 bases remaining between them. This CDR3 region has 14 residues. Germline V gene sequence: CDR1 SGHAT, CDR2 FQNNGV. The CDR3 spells CASSSPGYGNTIYF. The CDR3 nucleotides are TGTGCCAGCAGCTCCCCCGGGTATGGAAACACCATATATTTT.

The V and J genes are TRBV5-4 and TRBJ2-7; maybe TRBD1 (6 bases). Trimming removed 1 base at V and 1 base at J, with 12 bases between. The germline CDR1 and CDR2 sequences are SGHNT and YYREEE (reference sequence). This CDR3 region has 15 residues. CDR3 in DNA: TGTGCCAGCAGCTTGCAGGGGTCCGGATCCTACGAGCAGTACTTC. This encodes CASSLQGSGSYEQYF.

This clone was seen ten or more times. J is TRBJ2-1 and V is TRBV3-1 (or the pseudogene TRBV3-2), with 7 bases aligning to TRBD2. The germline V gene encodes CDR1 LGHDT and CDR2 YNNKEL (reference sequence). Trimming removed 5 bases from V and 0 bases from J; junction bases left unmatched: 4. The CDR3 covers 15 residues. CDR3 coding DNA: TGTGCCAGCAGCTGGCGGGGGTCCTCCTACAATGAGCAGTTCTTC. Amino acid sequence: CASSWRGSSYNEQFF.

The CDR3 loop reads CASSQGADGSQETQYF. CDR3 sequence (DNA): TGCGCCAGCAGCCAAGGAGCCGATGGGAGTCAAGAGACCCAGTACTTC. The chain carries TRBV4-1 and TRBJ2-5; possibly TRBD2 for D (5 bases). Deletions cut 1 base from V and 2 bases from J, with 14 bases between. Germline-derived CDR1 and CDR2 are MGHRA and YSYEKL. The CDR3 runs to 16 residues.

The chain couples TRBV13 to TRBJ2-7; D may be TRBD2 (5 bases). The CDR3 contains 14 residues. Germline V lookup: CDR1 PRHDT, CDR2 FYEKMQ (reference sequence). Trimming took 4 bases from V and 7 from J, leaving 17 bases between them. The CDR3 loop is CASSSTSYLGEQYF. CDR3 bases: TGTGCCAGCAGCTCTACTAGTTACCTCGGGGAGCAGTACTTC.

CDR3 DNA: TGCGCCAGCAGCTCCCGACAGTACACTGAAGCTTTCTTT. Translated: CASSSRQYTEAFF. The chain uses TRBV5-1 and TRBJ1-1, with D maybe TRBD1 (5 bases). The CDR3 spans 13 residues. The V gene's germline CDR1 is SGHRS and CDR2 YFSETQ. V dropped 3 bases and J dropped 3 bases, with 9 bases sitting between them.

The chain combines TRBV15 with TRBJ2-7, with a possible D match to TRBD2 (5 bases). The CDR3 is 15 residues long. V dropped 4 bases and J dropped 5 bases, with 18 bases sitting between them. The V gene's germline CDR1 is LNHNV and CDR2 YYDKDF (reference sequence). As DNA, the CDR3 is TGTGCCACCAGCACCGGATCTAACGGAGGCGACGAGCAGTACTTC. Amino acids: CATSTGSNGGDEQYF.

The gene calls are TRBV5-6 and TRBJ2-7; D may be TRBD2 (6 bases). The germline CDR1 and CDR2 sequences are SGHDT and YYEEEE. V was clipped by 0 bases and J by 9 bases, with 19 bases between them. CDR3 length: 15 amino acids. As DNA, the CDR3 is TGTGCCAGCAGCTTGGAAGTGTGGGGACTTAACGGGCAGTACTTC. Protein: CASSLEVWGLNGQYF.